This T cell receptor (beta chain) appears in the sequencing data of a study of cytomegalovirus exposure and HLA in healthy donors. Study in general: The platform used for the 120 validation repertoires matched that of the roughly 670 first-cohort repertoires, a later analysis reported.

Comments on this clone: The antigen is unknown.

Germline loops: CDR1 SQVTM, CDR2 ANQGSEA. The CDR3 spans 14 residues. V lost 5 bases and J lost 0, with 8 bases in between. Study-level points and caveats: In vitro checks showed that a few CMV-associated chains really do target CMV antigens.

Method: immunoSEQ multiplex PCR; TCRdb's copy keeps in-frame clones and lacks some. The sample yields 100,000 to 150,000 clones, roughly 89% seen once. This sequence was found in a woman aged 18-29 years in good health and CMV-seronegative. This rearrangement joins TRBV29-1 to TRBJ2-6; D uncertain. The sample consisted of PBMCs. The CDR3 sequence: CSVSLSSGANVLTF. The CDR3 DNA follows: TGCAGCGTTTCACTCTCCTCTGGGGCCAACGTCCTGACTTTC.